The table lists the clone carrying this TCR beta chain with a count of one. Its target is unknown. Anti-CD3/anti-CD28 beads served as a nonspecific positive control stimulus. Responding CD4+ T cells were sorted by upregulation of both CD40 ligand and CD69. Adults with HIV-1 started suppressive ART while chronically infected. This was the immunoSEQ version 4 assay in survey mode. Template was genomic DNA at 10 ng/uL, with up to about 1 ug used per sample. Here immunoSEQ multiplex PCR was the method, and the copy in TCRdb shows in-frame clones only, minus some. The table includes about 46,000 clones, 85% to 90% detected once. The record originates from a study of persistence of HIV-infected CD4 T cells. Study-wide findings and caveats: Within sorted populations, more oligoclonal TCRs accompanied more oligoclonal proviruses. Antigen-responding cells were enriched for degenerate expanded CDR3beta sequences.

Looked up from germline, CDR1 is SGHNT and CDR2 is YENEEA. The germline V and J ends were trimmed by 5 bases and 4 bases, with 15 bases remaining between them. The CDR3 is made up of 14 amino acids. This TCR came from an adult woman with HIV who was CMV-seropositive. The starting material was CD4+ T cells sorted from PBMCs after roughly 17-hour stimulation, obtained from a patient who received antiretroviral therapy. This chain joins TRBV11-3 and TRBJ2-7; TRBD1 might be the D (6 bases). The CDR3 region is CASSPPGAEYEQYF. As DNA, the CDR3 is TGTGCCAGCAGCCCCCCAGGGGCAGAATACGAGCAGTACTTC.